The 10 T cell receptor beta chains given below trace back to one sample, sequenced in a study of blood T cell repertoires in COVID-19. This table comes from immunoSEQ multiplex PCR, and its TCRdb copy is limited to in-frame clones, with some not included. The sample includes tens of thousands of clones, over 80% of them seen just once. Material: peripheral blood. The receptors were sampled from a human donor in a cohort sampled during active COVID-19.

The chain employs TRBV4-1 and TRBJ1-2; no clear D. Germline-derived CDR1 and CDR2 are MGHRA and YSYEKL. Trimming left V 1 base short and J 1 base short, with 13 bases between. The CDR3 has 16 residues. CDR3 sequence: CASSQAATASNYGYTF. The CDR3 DNA reads as TGCGCCAGCAGCCAAGCTGCCACAGCCAGTAACTATGGCTACACCTTC.

With regard to this clone: In the same sample, other DNA sequences code for this CDR3. The rearrangement uses TRBV6-5 and TRBJ2-5; 15 bases agree with TRBD2. This CDR3 spans 13 amino acids. Germline CDR1 MNHEY, CDR2 SVGAGI. V lost 8 bases and J lost 5; bases outside the gene matches: 0. The CDR3 nucleotides are TGTGCCAGCGGACTAGCGGGGGGGGAGACCCAGTACTTC. Translating it yields CASGLAGGETQYF.

In its sample, this clone was seen once. This chain links TRBV5-4 with TRBJ2-1, with D perhaps matching TRBD2 (7 bases). Germline CDR1 reads SGHNT; CDR2 reads YYREEE (reference sequence). The CDR3 runs to 15 residues. The V and J ends lost 4 bases and 4 bases respectively, with 15 bases between them. The CDR3 coding sequence is TGTGCCAGCAGCGCCGGAGGGGGGGGATACAATGAGCAGTTCTTC. Protein product: CASSAGGGGYNEQFF.

This clone has only one observation. The V call is TRBV5-8, the J call TRBJ1-4; 7 bases are shared with TRBD1. CDR3 length: 16 amino acids. Germline V lookup: CDR1 SGHTS, CDR2 YDEGEE. After removal of 3 bases from V and 2 bases from J, the junction contained 7 bases not matched to a gene. CDR3 nucleotides: TGTGCCAGCAGCTCCCCACTACAGGGGACTAATGAAAAACTGTTTTTT. Translated, it gives CASSSPLQGTNEKLFF.

The chain combines TRBV19 with TRBJ2-3, with 10 bases matching TRBD2. Per the germline V gene, CDR1 is LNHDA and CDR2 is SQIVND (reference sequence). This CDR3 is built from 17 residues. The trim removed 5 bases at V and 2 bases at J, leaving 10 bases unmatched. CDR3 sequence: CASSWASGRGTTDTQYF. The DNA for the CDR3 is TGTGCCAGTAGTTGGGCTAGCGGGAGAGGGACCACAGATACGCAGTATTTT.

This clone appeared a single time. The rearrangement links TRBV3-1 (or the pseudogene TRBV3-2) to TRBJ2-1; 9 bases agree with TRBD2. With V trimmed by 3 bases and J by 7 bases, 4 bases remained unmatched. This CDR3 is 14 amino acids long. Germline values: CDR1 LGHDT, CDR2 YNNKEL (reference sequence). The CDR3 bases are TGTGCCAGCAGCCACCTGACTAGCGGTAATGAGCAGTTCTTC. This gives the protein CASSHLTSGNEQFF.

The chain links TRBV7-8 to TRBJ1-1; D ambiguous. CDR1 is SGHVS, CDR2 FQNEAQ, per germline. The V end was cut by 4 bases, the J end by 1 base, with 7 bases between. The length of the CDR3 is 13 residues. Here the CDR3 reads CASSSFRNTEAFF. As DNA, the CDR3 is TGTGCCAGCAGCTCCTTCAGGAACACTGAAGCTTTCTTT.

V gene TRBV5-5 combines with J gene TRBJ2-2; 9 bases map to TRBD1. The CDR3 has 18 residues. The V and J ends lost 0 bases and 0 bases, in that order; junction bases with no gene match: 6. CDR1 is SGHKS and CDR2 is YYEKEE in the germline V gene (reference sequence). CDR3 DNA sequence: TGTGCCAGCAGCTTGGGACAGGGGGTCCTCGCGAACACCGGGGAGCTGTTTTTT. Amino acids: CASSLGQGVLANTGELFF.

The rearrangement uses TRBV19 and TRBJ2-3; 7 nucleotides line up with TRBD2. The V gene end was trimmed by 4 bases and the J gene end by 0 bases; junction bases not matched to a gene: 7. Germline V gives CDR1 LNHDA, CDR2 SQIVND (reference sequence). The CDR3 is 16 residues long. The CDR3 sequence: CASSRSLGGSTDTQYF. The CDR3 bases are TGTGCCAGTAGTAGATCTTTGGGGGGGAGCACAGATACGCAGTATTTT.

The chain carries TRBV4-1 and TRBJ2-7; TRBD2 aligns across 7 bases. CDR1 is MGHRA and CDR2 is YSYEKL in the germline V gene. The CDR3 is 16 residues long. Losses at the gene ends were 6 bases for V and 6 bases for J; bases not matched to a gene: 17. The CDR3 sequence is CASREGIGRLAPEQYF. Written as DNA, the CDR3 is TGCGCCAGCAGAGAGGGTATCGGCCGACTAGCACCCGAGCAGTACTTC.